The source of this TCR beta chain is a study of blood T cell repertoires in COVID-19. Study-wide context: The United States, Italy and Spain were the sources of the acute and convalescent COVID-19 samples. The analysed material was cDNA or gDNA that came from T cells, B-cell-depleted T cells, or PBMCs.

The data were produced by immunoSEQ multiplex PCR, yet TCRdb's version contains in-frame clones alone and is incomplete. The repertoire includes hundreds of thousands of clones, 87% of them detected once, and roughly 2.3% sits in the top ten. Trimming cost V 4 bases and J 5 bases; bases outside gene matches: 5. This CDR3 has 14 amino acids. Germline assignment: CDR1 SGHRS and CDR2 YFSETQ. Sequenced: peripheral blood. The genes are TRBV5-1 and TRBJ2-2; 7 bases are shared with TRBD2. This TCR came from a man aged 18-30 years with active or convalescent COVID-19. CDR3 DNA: TGCGCCAGCAGCGAACGGGGGGATACCGGGGAGCTGTTTTTT. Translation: CASSERGDTGELFF. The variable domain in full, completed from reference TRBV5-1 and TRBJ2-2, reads KAGVTQTPRYLIKTRGQQVTLSCSPISGHRSVSWYQQTPGQGLQFLFEYFSETQRNKGNFPGRFSGRQFSNSRSEMNVSTLELGDSALYLCASSERGDTGELFFGEGSRLTVL.